The clone carrying this T cell receptor (beta chain) was seen once. Antigen: not known. The sample originates from a study of OX40 agonist ivuxolimab in advanced cancers. Study-wide background: The study enrolled dose-escalation patients with hepatocellular carcinoma, melanoma, renal cell or head and neck cancer. Three patients had partial responses: one hepatocellular carcinoma, two cutaneous melanoma. Study-level points and caveats: By week 6 at 0.1 to 3.0 mg/kg, blood CD4+ and CD8+ T cells had expanded clonally. Also showing low normalized T-cell clonal expansion were some of the nonresponders.

Using immunoSEQ multiplex PCR, the repertoire was profiled, and TCRdb retains in-frame clones only, with some absent. The top ten clones hold roughly 0.5% of a sample with roughly 93,000 clones, 92% of them seen once. The source is an adult with an advanced solid tumor such as melanoma, head and neck, liver or kidney cancer. The sample was CD4+ or CD8+ T cells sorted from blood, taken in a trial of the OX40 agonist ivuxolimab.

CDR3 residues: CASSYIGQLDGYTF. CDR3 in DNA: TGTGCCAGCAGTTATATCGGACAGTTGGATGGCTACACCTTC. The rearrangement links TRBV6-6 to TRBJ1-2; TRBD1 might be the D (6 bases). V lost 3 bases, J lost 6 bases, and 14 bases lay in between. Germline lookup yields CDR1 MNHNY and CDR2 SVGAGI (reference sequence). CDR3 size: 14 residues.